One sample yielded the 26 T cell receptor beta chains listed below, sequenced in a study of post-analysis software for immune sequencing data. Unique molecular identifiers were carried by the TCR beta cDNA libraries. One entry per CDR3 protein results from TCRdb running MiXCR on the PCR reads. The sample includes almost 700,000 distinct CDR3 sequences, approximately 59% seen only once; the top ten take around 11%. Their antigen targets remain unknown. The study's findings and limits: Controls showed lower frequencies than patients for roughly 5 TRBV segments, and TRBV5-6, TRBV5-1 and TRBV20-1 were among these.

Sequencing was performed on blood. Receptor source: a girl under 10 years old with multiple sclerosis.

The chain joins TRBV7-6 to TRBJ1-1; D unclear. The CDR3 has 15 amino acids. V lost 0 bases and J lost 0, with 8 bases in between. Germline-derived CDR1 and CDR2 are SGHVS and FNYEAQ. This CDR3 reads CASSLAALMNTEAFF. CDR3 DNA: TGTGCCAGCAGCTTAGCGGCCCTCATGAACACTGAAGCTTTCTTT.

The CDR3 nucleotides read TGTGCCAGCAGCTCGGACAGGGGGCTGGGTGGTACGCAGTATTTT. Translating it yields CASSSDRGLGGTQYF. The V gene is TRBV11-2, the J gene TRBJ2-3; 11 bases agree with TRBD1. The CDR3 has 15 amino acids. Germline V gene data show CDR1 as SGHAT and CDR2 as FQNNGV. The V gene end was trimmed by 4 bases and the J gene end by 8 bases; junction bases not matched to a gene: 8.

The chain joins TRBV4-2 to TRBJ1-6, with TRBD1 identical over 7 bases. CDR3 size: 15 residues. Germline V gives CDR1 LGHNA, CDR2 YNFKEQ. V gave up 3 bases and J gave up 5 bases; unmatched junction bases: 4. The CDR3 DNA follows: TGTGCCAGCAGCCACCCCGGGACAGATAATTCACCCCTCCACTTT. It yields the protein CASSHPGTDNSPLHF.

The rearrangement links TRBV7-9 to TRBJ2-4; 9 bases are a match to TRBD1. The DNA end favors TRBJ2-7, so the J call may be wrong. CDR3 length: 14 amino acids. Germline assignment: CDR1 SEHNR and CDR2 FQNEAQ (reference sequence). Here the CDR3 DNA reads TGTGCCAGCAGCAGACAGGGGGAATCCTACGAGCAGTACTTC. Encoded protein: CASSRQGESYEQYF.

The rearrangement links TRBV7-8 to TRBJ1-5; D is unclear. Germline-derived CDR1 and CDR2 are SGHVS and FQNEAQ. The CDR3 has 16 amino acids. V lost 2 bases to trimming and J lost 0 bases, with 11 bases between them. CDR3 DNA: TGTGCCAGCAGCTTATCCCGGGCCCGTAGCAATCAGCCCCAGCATTTT. This codes for CASSLSRARSNQPQHF.

CDR3 DNA sequence: TGCAGCGTTGAAGACCCTCGGACAGGGCTATCCTACAATGAGCAGTTCTTC. Residues: CSVEDPRTGLSYNEQFF. The gene calls are TRBV29-1 and TRBJ2-1; 8 bases line up with TRBD1. Germline-derived CDR1 and CDR2 are SQVTM and ANQGSEA. This CDR3 region has 17 residues. Trimming at V came to 0 bases and at J to 1 base, leaving 8 bases not matched to a gene.

The chain couples TRBV5-1 to TRBJ2-7, with a possible D match to TRBD2 (6 bases). In germline, CDR1 is SGHRS, CDR2 YFSETQ. This CDR3 comprises 14 residues. Trimming took off 4 bases at V and 6 bases at J, with 17 bases between the two ends. CDR3 nucleotides: TGCGCCAGCAGCCCCGGGACTCCCTCAGGCGAGCAGTACTTC. Protein sequence: CASSPGTPSGEQYF.

This clonotype was picked up a small number of times. The gene calls are TRBV6-1 and TRBJ1-1; weak D call: TRBD1 (6 bases). Trimming left V 1 base short and J 3 bases short, with 18 bases between. CDR3 length equals 17 residues. The germline V gene has CDR1 MNHNS and CDR2 SASEGT. The CDR3 protein is CASSEGTEVTWYTEAFF. CDR3 nucleotides: TGTGCCAGCAGTGAAGGGACAGAGGTGACTTGGTACACTGAAGCTTTCTTT.

The rearrangement links TRBV13 to TRBJ2-5; D is undetermined. The CDR3 covers 13 residues. V lost 2 bases and J lost 4, with 8 bases in between. Germline V lookup: CDR1 PRHDT, CDR2 FYEKMQ (reference sequence). CDR3 sequence (DNA): TGTGCCAGCAGCTTACTAAGCAGAGAGACCCAGTACTTC. Translating gives CASSLLSRETQYF.

The chain employs TRBV20-1 and TRBJ1-6; a possible D gene is TRBD1 (6 bases). V lost 4 bases to trimming and J lost 4 bases, with 17 bases between them. Germline CDR1 reads DFQATT; CDR2 reads SNEGSKA (reference sequence). This CDR3 is 16 amino acids long. CDR3 sequence: CSAINNAQGYNSPLHF. CDR3 nucleotides: TGCAGTGCTATTAATAACGCCCAGGGGTATAATTCACCCCTCCACTTT.

The V and J genes are TRBV11-2 and TRBJ2-1; 10 bases line up with TRBD2. V was clipped by 3 bases and J by 15 bases; unmatched bases: 8. Germline V gene data show CDR1 as SGHAT and CDR2 as FQNNGV. The CDR3 is made up of 13 amino acids. CDR3 coding DNA: TGTGCCAGCAGCTTGGGCTTAGAGCGGGAGGGGTTCTTC. Protein: CASSLGLEREGFF.

The chain carries TRBV6-2 or TRBV6-3 and TRBJ1-5; no clear D gene. Per germline, CDR1 MNHEY and CDR2 SVGEGT. The CDR3 totals 13 residues. Trimming pared 0 bases from V and 6 bases from J, leaving 6 bases between. This chain's CDR3 is CASSYSGFQPQHF. DNA for the CDR3: TGTGCCAGCAGTTACTCAGGATTTCAGCCCCAGCATTTT.

Only one count was recorded for this clonotype. V and J are TRBV4-3 and TRBJ2-6; D could derive from TRBD1 or TRBD2 (5 bases each). The germline CDR1 and CDR2 sequences are LGHNA and YSLEER. CDR3 length: 17 amino acids. V shed 3 bases and J shed 0 bases, with 12 bases lying between them. The CDR3 loop reads CASSQHGALSGANVLTF. Written as DNA, the CDR3 is TGCGCCAGCAGCCAGCACGGGGCCCTCTCTGGGGCCAACGTCCTGACTTTC.

The table lists this clonotype with a few counts. V and J are TRBV29-1 and TRBJ2-3; D is ambiguous. Germline CDR1 reads SQVTM; CDR2 reads ANQGSEA. V lost 7 bases to trimming and J lost 6 bases, with 14 bases between them. The CDR3 is 12 residues long. The CDR3 loop is CSAVRLRDTQYF. Written as DNA, the CDR3 is TGCAGCGCTGTCCGACTTAGGGATACGCAGTATTTT.

This chain joins TRBV20-1 and TRBJ2-3; D may be TRBD2 (6 bases). V was pared by 3 bases and J by 5 bases, with 18 bases between. Germline lookup yields CDR1 DFQATT and CDR2 SNEGSKA (reference sequence). This CDR3 contains 15 residues. CDR3 loop: CSARAEEVGGDTQYF. In DNA form, the CDR3 reads TGCAGTGCTAGGGCCGAGGAGGTGGGGGGAGATACGCAGTATTTT.

The chain has TRBV6-5 and TRBJ1-2, with D maybe TRBD1 (5 bases). CDR1 is MNHEY and CDR2 is SVGAGI in the germline V gene. Trimming took 5 bases from V and 4 from J, leaving 11 bases between them. This CDR3 is built from 13 residues. CDR3 loop: CASSPQGFYGYTF. In DNA, the CDR3 is TGTGCCAGCAGTCCGCAGGGATTCTATGGCTACACCTTC.

The chain combines TRBV5-1 with TRBJ2-1; D might be TRBD1 (6 bases). Germline loops: CDR1 SGHRS, CDR2 YFSETQ. Trimming took off 7 bases at V and 8 bases at J, with 7 bases between the two ends. The CDR3 is 10 residues long. The CDR3 spells CASPGDEQFF. The CDR3, as DNA: TGCGCCAGCCCAGGGGATGAGCAGTTCTTC. The entire variable domain, with the rest obtained from reference TRBV5-1 and TRBJ2-1, is as follows: KAGVTQTPRYLIKTRGQQVTLSCSPISGHRSVSWYQQTPGQGLQFLFEYFSETQRNKGNFPGRFSGRQFSNSRSEMNVSTLELGDSALYLCASPGDEQFFGPGTRLTVL.

In regard to this clonotype: Relative to the germline gene, one junction end is altered; a read error may explain this. This CDR3 reads CASSVAGGETQYF. CDR3 bases: TGTGCCAGCAGCGTAGCGGGGGGAGAGACCCAGTACTTC. V is TRBV7-7 and J is TRBJ2-7; 10 positions match TRBD2. The closer fit of TRBJ2-5 to the DNA end suggests the J call may be wrong. Germline CDR1 is SSHAT and CDR2 is FNYEAQ (reference sequence). The CDR3 spans 13 residues.

This clonotype was picked up one time. This rearrangement joins TRBV12-3 or TRBV12-4 to TRBJ1-2; tentative D call: TRBD1 (6 bases). V dropped 2 bases and J dropped 4 bases, with 14 bases sitting between them. The CDR3 length is 15 residues. The CDR3 spells CASSLTAGAVYGYTF. CDR3 DNA: TGTGCCAGCAGTTTAACAGCGGGGGCTGTCTATGGCTACACCTTC.

A few counts support this clonotype. The rearrangement links TRBV20-1 to TRBJ2-1; a weak D match, TRBD1 (5 bases). Trimming removed 1 base from V and 8 bases from J, with 15 bases in between. The CDR3 sequence is 14 residues long. CDR1 and CDR2 from the germline V gene are DFQATT and SNEGSKA (reference sequence). CDR3 in amino acids: CSARGPIAGHEQFF. The CDR3, as DNA: TGCAGTGCTAGAGGTCCCATTGCAGGGCATGAGCAGTTCTTC.

V gene TRBV12-3 or TRBV12-4 combines with J gene TRBJ2-1, with a possible D match to TRBD2 (5 bases). The CDR3 covers 16 residues. Trimming left V 5 bases short and J 8 bases short, with 22 bases between. CDR3 residues: CASSPGGARLGDEQFF. The CDR3, as DNA: TGTGCCAGCAGTCCCGGAGGAGCCCGCCTGGGAGATGAGCAGTTCTTC.

The V call is TRBV7-9, the J call TRBJ1-4, with D uncertain. V was pared by 4 bases and J by 0 bases, with 6 bases between. Per the germline V gene, CDR1 is SEHNR and CDR2 is FQNEAQ (reference sequence). CDR3 length: 14 residues. The CDR3 DNA reads TGTGCCAGCAGCTCCGGATCAACTAATGAAAAACTGTTTTTT. It is translated as CASSSGSTNEKLFF. The entire variable domain, with the rest obtained from reference TRBV7-9 and TRBJ1-4, is as follows: DTGVSQNPRHKITKRGQNVTFRCDPISEHNRLYWYRQTLGQGPEFLTYFQNEAQLEKSRLLSDRFSAERPKGSFSTLEIQRTEQGDSAMYLCASSSGSTNEKLFFGSGTQLSVL.

The J gene is TRBJ2-1, the V gene TRBV12-3 or TRBV12-4; TRBD2 agrees at 14 bases. The V segment lost 3 bases and the J segment 12 bases; nucleotides outside the gene matches: 4. CDR3 size: 14 residues. The CDR3 nucleotides read TGTGCCAGCAGTTTGACTAGCGGGAGGGTGGCGCAGTTCTTC. This codes for CASSLTSGRVAQFF.

The chain links TRBV5-1 to TRBJ2-3, with D perhaps TRBD1 (5 bases). V lost 0 bases and J lost 6, with 20 bases in between. Germline V CDR1 and CDR2: SGHRS, YFSETQ. CDR3 length: 17 residues. As DNA, the CDR3 is TGCGCCAGCAGCTTGGCGGTCTCAGGGCCCGATGGTGATACGCAGTATTTT. It translates to CASSLAVSGPDGDTQYF.

The chain joins TRBV12-3 or TRBV12-4 to TRBJ2-7; D unresolved. With 5 bases removed from V and 10 bases from J, the gap between germline ends came to 15 bases. The CDR3 is made up of 12 amino acids. The CDR3 protein is CASSPSWETQYF. In DNA, the CDR3 is TGTGCCAGCAGTCCGTCGTGGGAAACCCAGTACTTC.

On this clonotype: At one end the junction does not follow the germline gene, possibly because of a read error. The chain links TRBV20-1 to TRBJ2-1; 7 nucleotides agree with TRBD2. The CDR3 contains 13 residues. Germline V lookup: CDR1 DFQATT, CDR2 SNEGSKA (reference sequence). Here the CDR3 DNA reads TGCGGTGCTAGACGGGAGGATTACAATGAGCAGTTCTTC. Its protein is CGARREDYNEQFF.